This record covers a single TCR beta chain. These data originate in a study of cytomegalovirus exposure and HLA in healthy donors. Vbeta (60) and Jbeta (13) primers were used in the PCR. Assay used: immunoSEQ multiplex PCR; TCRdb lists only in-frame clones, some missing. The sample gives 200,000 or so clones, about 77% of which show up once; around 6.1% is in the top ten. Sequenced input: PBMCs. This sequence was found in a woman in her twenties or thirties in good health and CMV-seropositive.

The CDR3 loop is CASSFDRAGYTF. In DNA form, the CDR3 reads TGTGCCAGCAGCTTTGACAGGGCTGGCTACACCTTC. The chain links TRBV13 to TRBJ1-2; 7 positions agree with TRBD1. Germline-derived CDR1 and CDR2 are PRHDT and FYEKMQ (reference sequence). The CDR3 sequence is 12 residues long. V gave up 3 bases and J gave up 7 bases; unmatched junction bases: 2.